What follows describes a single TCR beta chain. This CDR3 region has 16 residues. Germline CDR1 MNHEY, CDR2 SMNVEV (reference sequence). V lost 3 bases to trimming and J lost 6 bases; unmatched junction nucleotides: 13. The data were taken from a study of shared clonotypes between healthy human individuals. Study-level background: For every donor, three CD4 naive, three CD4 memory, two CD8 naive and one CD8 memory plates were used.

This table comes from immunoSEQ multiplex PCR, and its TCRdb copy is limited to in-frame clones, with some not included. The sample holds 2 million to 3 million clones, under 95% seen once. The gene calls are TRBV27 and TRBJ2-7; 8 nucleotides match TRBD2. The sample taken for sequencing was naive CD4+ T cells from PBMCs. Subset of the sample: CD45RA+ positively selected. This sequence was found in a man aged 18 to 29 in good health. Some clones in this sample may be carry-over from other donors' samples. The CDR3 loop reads CASSLFGRREVGEQYF. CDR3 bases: TGTGCCAGCAGTTTGTTCGGGCGGCGGGAGGTGGGCGAGCAGTACTTC.